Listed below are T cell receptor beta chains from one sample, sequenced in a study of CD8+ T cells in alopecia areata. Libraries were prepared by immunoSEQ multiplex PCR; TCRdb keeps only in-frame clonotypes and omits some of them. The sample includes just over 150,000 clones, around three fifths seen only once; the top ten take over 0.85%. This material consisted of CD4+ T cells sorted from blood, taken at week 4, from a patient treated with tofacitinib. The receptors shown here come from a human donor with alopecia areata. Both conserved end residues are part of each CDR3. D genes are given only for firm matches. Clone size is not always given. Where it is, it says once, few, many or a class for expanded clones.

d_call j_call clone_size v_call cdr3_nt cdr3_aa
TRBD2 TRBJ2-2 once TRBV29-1 TGCAGCGTTGGTGTCGGGACTAGCATGGGCGGGGAGCTGTTTTTT CSVGVGTSMGGELFF
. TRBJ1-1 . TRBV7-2 TGTGCCAGCAGCTCCGGGTCCAGCTACACTGAAGCTTTCTTT CASSSGSSYTEAFF
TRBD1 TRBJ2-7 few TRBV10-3 TGTGCCATCAGGGGGGGACAGGCGACCTACGAGCAGTACTTC CAIRGGQATYEQYF
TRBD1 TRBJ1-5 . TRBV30 TGTGCCTGGAGTGTAAAGGACAGGTTGTCTCAGCCCCAGCATTTT CAWSVKDRLSQPQHF
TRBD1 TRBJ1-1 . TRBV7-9 TGTGCCAGCAGTCAAAGCGGGGACAGGGGAGCTTTCTTT CASSQSGDRGAFF
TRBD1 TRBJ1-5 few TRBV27 TGTGCCAGCAGTTGGACAGGTAACAATCAGCCCCAGCATTTT CASSWTGNNQPQHF
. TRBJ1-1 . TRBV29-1 TGCAGCGTTGCGAGGGTAATGAACACTGAAGCTTTCTTT CSVARVMNTEAFF
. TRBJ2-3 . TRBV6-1 TGTGCCAGCAGTGTTGGGGGGGCTAGCACAGATACGCAGTATTTT CASSVGGASTDTQYF
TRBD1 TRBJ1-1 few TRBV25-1 TGTGCCAGCAGGCCCGGGACAGGATTACTGAACACTGAAGCTTTCTTT CASRPGTGLLNTEAFF
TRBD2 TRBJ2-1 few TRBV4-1 TGCGCCAGCAGCCAAGCCGTCAGAACTAGCGGCTACAATGAGCAGTTCTTC CASSQAVRTSGYNEQFF
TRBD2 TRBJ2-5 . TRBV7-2 TGTGCCAGCAGCTTAGGTAGACTAGCGGGTACACAGACCCAGTACTTC CASSLGRLAGTQTQYF
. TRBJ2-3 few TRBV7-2 TGTGCCAGCAGCCCCGGGGTGCAGGATACGCAGTATTTT CASSPGVQDTQYF
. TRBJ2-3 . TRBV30 TGTGCCTGGAGACCAGGACTTCATTCGACAGATACGCAGTATTTT CAWRPGLHSTDTQYF
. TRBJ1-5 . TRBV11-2 TGTGCCAGCAGCTTAGGGGGGCGTCCTCATCAGCCCCAGCATTTT CASSLGGRPHQPQHF
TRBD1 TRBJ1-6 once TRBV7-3 TGTGCCAGCAGCGGGGACAGGGGTTCACCCCTCCACTTT CASSGDRGSPLHF
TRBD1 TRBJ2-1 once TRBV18 TGTGCCAGCTCACCCGGGACAGGGCCGTGGAATGAGCAGTTCTTC CASSPGTGPWNEQFF
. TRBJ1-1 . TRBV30 TGTGCCTGGAGTGTACAGGAGAACACTGAAGCTTTCTTT CAWSVQENTEAFF
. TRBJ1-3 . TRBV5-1 TGCGCCAGCAGCTTGGCCACTTCAGGAGGGCCCGGGAACACCATATATTTT CASSLATSGGPGNTIYF
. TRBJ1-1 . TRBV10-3 TGTGCCATCAGTGAGAGGCAGGGGACCACCCTCGAAGCTTTCTTT CAISERQGTTLEAFF
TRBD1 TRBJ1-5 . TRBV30 TGTGCCTGGAGTGTACAGGGGCAGCCCCAGCATTTT CAWSVQGQPQHF
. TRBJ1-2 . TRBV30 TGTGCCTGGAGTGTTACAGTCAGGGACTATGGCTACACCTTC CAWSVTVRDYGYTF
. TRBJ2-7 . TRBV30 TGTGCCTGCCCATCGGCACAAAGCTCCTACGAGCAGTACTTC CACPSAQSSYEQYF
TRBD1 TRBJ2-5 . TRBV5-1 TGCGCCAGCAGCCCCACCGGACAGGGGGCACAAGAGACCCAGTACTTC CASSPTGQGAQETQYF